The text below deals with one T cell receptor (beta chain). Its antigen is not identified. Generated by immunoSEQ multiplex PCR, the TCRdb table keeps only in-frame clones and is missing some. The sample includes roughly 2,500,000 clones, 93% of them seen just once. This entry is derived from a study of shared clonotypes between healthy human individuals. Findings and limits, study-wide: As a rule, naive subsets had a larger estimated richness than memory subsets.

The receptor comes from a man aged 18 to 35 in good health. Some clones in this sample may be carry-over from other donors' samples. Specimen: naive CD4+ T cells from PBMCs. Stated subset: CD45RA+ positively selected.

In DNA form, the CDR3 reads TGCGCCAGCACAAGGGACAGCTACCTGGGGACAGATACGCAGTATTTT. Protein sequence: CASTRDSYLGTDTQYF. This sequence joins TRBV5-1 and TRBJ2-3, with 7 nucleotides matching TRBD1. The trim removed 6 bases at V and 3 bases at J, leaving 13 bases unmatched. The V gene's germline CDR1 is SGHRS and CDR2 YFSETQ. The CDR3 runs 16 residues.